Below, 6 T cell receptor beta chains from the same sample are listed, as sequenced in a study of cytomegalovirus exposure and HLA in healthy donors. 60 Vbeta and 13 Jbeta primers were used in PCR. The method was immunoSEQ multiplex PCR; TCRdb's version includes in-frame clones alone and lacks a portion of them. The data show around 140,000 clones, about 76% seen once. The sample taken for sequencing was PBMCs. These receptors all come from a woman aged 40 to 55 in good health and CMV-seronegative.

This chain joins TRBV30 and TRBJ1-3; D might be TRBD1 (6 bases). The germline CDR1 and CDR2 sequences are GTSNPN and SVGIG (reference sequence). Trimming shortened V by 2 bases and J by 4 bases, and 15 bases separated the two germline ends. CDR3 length: 15 residues. CDR3 region: CAWSSDSGAGNTIYF. The DNA for the CDR3 is TGTGCCTGGAGTAGCGACTCAGGGGCGGGAAACACCATATATTTT.

The V call is TRBV4-1, the J call TRBJ1-2, with 7 nucleotides matching TRBD1. V lost 0 bases and J lost 5; bases outside the gene matches: 12. Germline-derived CDR1 and CDR2 are MGHRA and YSYEKL. The CDR3 runs to 17 residues. CDR3 nucleotides: TGCGCCAGCAGCCAAGAGGATCCTCTACAGGGGATGTATGGCTACACCTTC. The encoded protein is CASSQEDPLQGMYGYTF.

The chain is built from TRBV29-1 and TRBJ1-2, with D possibly matching TRBD1 (6 bases). Germline V gene sequence: CDR1 SQVTM, CDR2 ANQGSEA. The V and J ends lost 7 bases and 6 bases respectively, with 21 bases between them. There are 14 residues in the CDR3. The DNA of the CDR3 is TGCAGCGCCGTTGTTCCACAGGGAGCGGATGGCTACACCTTC. Protein sequence: CSAVVPQGADGYTF. Using reference TRBV29-1 and TRBJ1-2 for the parts outside the CDR3, the full variable domain is SAVISQKPSRDICQRGTSLTIQCQVDSQVTMMFWYRQQPGQSLTLIATANQGSEATYESGFVIDKFPISRPNLTFSTLTVSNMSPEDSSIYLCSAVVPQGADGYTFGSGTRLTVV.

The rearrangement joins TRBV25-1 to TRBJ2-5; 9 bases are shared with TRBD1. Matching the DNA end better, TRBJ2-7 makes the J call doubtful. CDR3 length: 13 residues. From germline, CDR1 is MGHDK and CDR2 SYGVNS. The CDR3 DNA reads as TGTGCCAACACTTGGACAGGGGCCTACGAGCAGTACTTC. Translating gives CANTWTGAYEQYF.

This chain links TRBV5-6 with TRBJ1-1, with D possibly being TRBD1 (5 bases). This CDR3 has 16 amino acids. Germline CDR1 and CDR2: SGHDT and YYEEEE. With 4 bases removed from V and 1 base from J, the gap between germline ends came to 17 bases. CDR3 amino acids: CASSPAAGQKNTEAFF. The CDR3 DNA reads TGTGCCAGCAGCCCCGCCGCAGGGCAGAAGAACACTGAAGCTTTCTTT. The full variable domain, in which reference TRBV5-6 and TRBJ1-1 provide the parts outside the CDR3, is DAGVTQSPTHLIKTRGQQVTLRCSPKSGHDTVSWYQQALGQGPQFIFQYYEEEERQRGNFPDRFSGHQFPNYSSELNVNALLLGDSALYLCASSPAAGQKNTEAFFGQGTRLTVV.

The V gene is TRBV28, the J gene TRBJ1-2; TRBD1 aligns across 9 bases. Germline trimming cut 4 bases from V and 0 bases from J; bases unmatched to any gene: 3. The CDR3 contains 15 residues. In germline, CDR1 is MDHEN, CDR2 SYDVKM. The CDR3 region has the DNA TGTGCCAGCAGTTCGACAGGGGGGGCTAACTATGGCTACACCTTC. This translates into CASSSTGGANYGYTF.